This T cell receptor (beta chain) was sequenced in a study of T cell responses to AZD1222 COVID-19 vaccine. Across the study: Some second doses came at about 4 weeks and others at about 12 weeks; these were pooled.

Clones were sequenced by immunoSEQ multiplex PCR, and TCRdb holds only the in-frame ones, with some missing. The table shows more than 140,000 clones, with under 95% occurring only once. The TCR sequence derives from an adult in good health. Material: peripheral blood, obtained on day 0 of AZD1222 vaccination.

The DNA for the CDR3 is TGTGCCAGCAGCTTAGGACACCAAGAGACCCAGTACTTC. Its translation: CASSLGHQETQYF. The chain combines TRBV11-3 with TRBJ2-5; no firm D call. Trimming stripped 1 base from V and 0 bases from J, with 3 bases between. CDR3 length: 13 amino acids. Germline CDR1 SGHNT, CDR2 YENEEA. Drawing the rest from reference TRBV11-3 and TRBJ2-5, the complete variable domain is EAGVVQSPRYKIIEKKQPVAFWCNPISGHNTLYWYLQNLGQGPELLIRYENEEAVDDSQLPKDRFSAERLKGVDSTLKIQPAELGDSAVYLCASSLGHQETQYFGPGTRLLVL.